Sequencing of this T cell receptor (beta chain) was carried out in a study of blood T cell repertoires in COVID-19. Germline V lookup: CDR1 LNHDA, CDR2 SQIVND (reference sequence). The V gene end was trimmed by 10 bases and the J gene end by 6 bases; junction bases not matched to a gene: 12. The CDR3 has 13 residues. Method: immunoSEQ multiplex PCR; TCRdb's copy keeps in-frame clones and lacks some. The data show approximately 300,000 clones, roughly 86% seen once. Sequencing was performed on PBMCs or T cells enriched from blood (not recorded which). V and J are TRBV19 and TRBJ2-7, with 7 bases that match TRBD1. The TCR comes from a woman under 30 who had recovered from COVID-19. The CDR3 sequence: CATSGTAVPEQYF. CDR3 nucleotide sequence: TGTGCCACCTCCGGGACAGCAGTACCCGAGCAGTACTTC. The variable domain in full, with the rest retrieved from reference TRBV19 and TRBJ2-7, is DGGITQSPKYLFRKEGQNVTLSCEQNLNHDAMYWYRQDPGQGLRLIYYSQIVNDFQKGDIAEGYSVSREKKESFPLTVTSAQKNPTAFYLCATSGTAVPEQYFGPGTRLTVT.